These T cell receptor beta chains were read from a single sample in a study of OX40 agonist ivuxolimab in advanced cancers. Clones were read by immunoSEQ multiplex PCR, and TCRdb kept only the in-frame ones, dropping some. The data hold about 70,000 clones, with around 85% observed a single time. The sample here was CD4+ or CD8+ T cells sorted from blood, taken in a trial of the OX40 agonist ivuxolimab. These TCRs come from an adult with an advanced solid tumor such as melanoma, head and neck, liver or kidney cancer. Both conserved end residues are trimmed from each CDR3. Expanded clones get a size class; other rows say once, few or many, or leave the size out.

v_call	j_call	clone_size	cdr3_aa
TRBV2	TRBJ2-7	-	ASSLGTSGLYEQY
TRBV25-1	TRBJ1-2	-	ASSENAGTEYGYT
TRBV5-4	TRBJ2-7	-	ASSSSGTGPYEQY
TRBV5-4	TRBJ2-3	-	ASSFGLARSTDTQY
TRBV11-2	TRBJ1-3	-	ASSPPQGGNTIY
TRBV14	TRBJ2-1	-	ASTPREGSYNEQF
TRBV6-5	TRBJ2-7	-	ASSPRVSKHYEQY
TRBV6-1	TRBJ2-2	-	ASTDRASTGELF
TRBV5-6	TRBJ1-4	-	ASSLAPSGAGEKLF
TRBV27	TRBJ1-1	-	ASSLSTGNTEAF
TRBV27	TRBJ2-6	-	ASGRGNSGANVLT
TRBV18	TRBJ2-7	-	ASSPSIGYEQY
TRBV19	TRBJ2-7	-	ASSMGLAGLSYEQY
TRBV27	TRBJ1-5	-	ASSPQNSNQPQH
TRBV9	TRBJ2-7	-	ASSGTGYEQY
TRBV6-6	TRBJ1-5	few	ASSQDSLGSQPQH
TRBV30	TRBJ1-6	-	AWSEAGSNSPLH
TRBV2	TRBJ2-4	-	ASSDRDNIQY
TRBV7-8	TRBJ2-1	few	ASSPGTVSSYNEQF
TRBV7-8	TRBJ1-2	-	ASSRGYDNYGYT
TRBV29-1	TRBJ2-2	-	CVTVNTGELF
TRBV15	TRBJ1-4	-	ATSRDLGTGNEKLF
TRBV6-5	TRBJ2-2	medium-sized	ASIDGNTGELF
TRBV28	TRBJ2-5	-	ASTLGRLQETQY
TRBV18	TRBJ1-2	-	ASSFVFDQIANYGYT
TRBV7-2	TRBJ1-2	-	ASSLLFSHVDGYT
TRBV19	TRBJ2-1	-	ASEIGGVGREQF
TRBV2	TRBJ2-3	few	ASSETGGFTDTQY
TRBV4-1	TRBJ1-2	-	ASSQVAAVGALANYGYT
TRBV7-9	TRBJ2-7	few	ASSLEQNYEQY
TRBV10-3	TRBJ1-3	-	ATNRDHSGNTIY
TRBV30	TRBJ2-3	few	AWAGLAVGDTQY